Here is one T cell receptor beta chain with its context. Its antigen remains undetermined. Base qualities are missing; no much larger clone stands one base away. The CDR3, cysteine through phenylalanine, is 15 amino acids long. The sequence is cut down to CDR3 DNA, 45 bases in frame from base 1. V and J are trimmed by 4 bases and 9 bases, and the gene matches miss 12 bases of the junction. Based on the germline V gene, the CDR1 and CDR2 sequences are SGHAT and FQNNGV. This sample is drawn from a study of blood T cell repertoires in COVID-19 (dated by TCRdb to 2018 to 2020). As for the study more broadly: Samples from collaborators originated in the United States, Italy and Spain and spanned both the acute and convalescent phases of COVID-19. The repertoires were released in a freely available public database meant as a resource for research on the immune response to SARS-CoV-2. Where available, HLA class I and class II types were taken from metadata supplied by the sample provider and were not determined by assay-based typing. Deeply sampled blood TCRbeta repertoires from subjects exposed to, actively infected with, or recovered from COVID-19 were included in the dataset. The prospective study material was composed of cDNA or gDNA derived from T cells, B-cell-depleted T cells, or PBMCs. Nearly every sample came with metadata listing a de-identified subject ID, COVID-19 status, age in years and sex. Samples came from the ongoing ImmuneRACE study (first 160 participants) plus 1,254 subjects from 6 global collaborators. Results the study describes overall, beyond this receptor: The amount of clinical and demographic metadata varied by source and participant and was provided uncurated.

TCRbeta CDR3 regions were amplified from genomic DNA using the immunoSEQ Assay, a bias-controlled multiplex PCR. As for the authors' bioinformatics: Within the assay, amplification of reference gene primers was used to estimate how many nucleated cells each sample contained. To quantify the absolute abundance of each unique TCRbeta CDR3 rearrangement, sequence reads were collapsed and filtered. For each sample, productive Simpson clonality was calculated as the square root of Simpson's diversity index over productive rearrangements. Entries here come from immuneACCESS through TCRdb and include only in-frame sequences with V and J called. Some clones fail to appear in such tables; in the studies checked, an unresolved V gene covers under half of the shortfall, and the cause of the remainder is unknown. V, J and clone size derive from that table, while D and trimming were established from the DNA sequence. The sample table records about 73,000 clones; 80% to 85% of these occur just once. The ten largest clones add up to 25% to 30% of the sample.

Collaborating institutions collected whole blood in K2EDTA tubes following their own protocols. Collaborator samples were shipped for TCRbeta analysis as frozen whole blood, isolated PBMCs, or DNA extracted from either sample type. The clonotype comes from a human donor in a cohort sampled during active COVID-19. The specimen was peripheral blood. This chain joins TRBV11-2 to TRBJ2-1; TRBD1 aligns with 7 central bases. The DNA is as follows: TGTGCCAGCAGCTCGATTGGACAGGTGGCGAGTGAGCAGTTCTTC. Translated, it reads CASSSIGQVASEQFF.